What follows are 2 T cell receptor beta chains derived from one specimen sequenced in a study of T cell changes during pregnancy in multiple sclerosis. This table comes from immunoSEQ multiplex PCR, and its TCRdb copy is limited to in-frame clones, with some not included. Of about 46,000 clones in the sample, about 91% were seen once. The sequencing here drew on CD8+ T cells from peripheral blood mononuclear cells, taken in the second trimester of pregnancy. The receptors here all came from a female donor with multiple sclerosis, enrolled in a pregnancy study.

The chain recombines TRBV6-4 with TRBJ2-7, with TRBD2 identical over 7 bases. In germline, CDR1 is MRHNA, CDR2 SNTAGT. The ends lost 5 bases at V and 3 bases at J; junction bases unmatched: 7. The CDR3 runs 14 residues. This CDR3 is CASSYLASGYEQYF. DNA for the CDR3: TGTGCCAGCAGTTACTTGGCTAGCGGCTACGAGCAGTACTTC.

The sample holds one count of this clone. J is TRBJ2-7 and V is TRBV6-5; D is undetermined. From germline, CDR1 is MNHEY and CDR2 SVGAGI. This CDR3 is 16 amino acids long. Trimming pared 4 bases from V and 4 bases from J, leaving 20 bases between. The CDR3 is CASSSPRADKNYEQYF. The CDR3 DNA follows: TGTGCCAGCAGTTCCCCCCGCGCCGACAAGAATTACGAGCAGTACTTC.